This TCR beta chain was recorded in a study of cytomegalovirus exposure and HLA in healthy donors. PCR amplification relied on 60 Vbeta primers (plus 13 Jbeta primers). Using immunoSEQ multiplex PCR, the repertoire was profiled, and TCRdb retains in-frame clones only, with some absent. The data contain fewer than 150,000 clones, about four fifths of them singletons. CDR3 size: 13 residues. The V gene lost 2 bases and the J gene lost 6 bases, with 10 bases spanning the gap. CDR1 is MDHEN, CDR2 SYDVKM, per germline. The clonotype originates from a man younger than 45 in good health and CMV-seronegative. The chain couples TRBV28 to TRBJ1-2; a possible D gene is TRBD1 (6 bases). The sequencing input was PBMCs. DNA of the CDR3: TGTGCCAGCAGTTTACCCCACAGGGATGGCTACACCTTC. This codes for CASSLPHRDGYTF.